Listed here is a single T cell receptor beta chain. Sequenced by immunoSEQ multiplex PCR; TCRdb stores in-frame clones only, minus some. The sample includes 95,000 to 150,000 clones, about three quarters seen only once; the top ten take roughly 2.2%. This entry comes from a study of blood T cell repertoires in COVID-19. Study context: PBMCs, B-cell-depleted T cells, or T cells were the source of the cDNA or gDNA that made up the material.

V was trimmed by 2 bases and J by 0 bases, leaving 15 bases between them. The CDR3 contains 18 residues. Germline V gene lookup returns CDR1 SGHRS and CDR2 YFSETQ. This sequence originates from a woman in her sixties or seventies with acute or convalescent COVID-19. Sequencing input: peripheral blood. This sequence joins TRBV5-1 and TRBJ2-6; a possible D gene is TRBD2 (6 bases). In nucleotides, the CDR3 is TGCGCCAGCAGCTTATCCGGGACTTACGACTCTGGGGCCAACGTCCTGACTTTC. Its translation is CASSLSGTYDSGANVLTF.